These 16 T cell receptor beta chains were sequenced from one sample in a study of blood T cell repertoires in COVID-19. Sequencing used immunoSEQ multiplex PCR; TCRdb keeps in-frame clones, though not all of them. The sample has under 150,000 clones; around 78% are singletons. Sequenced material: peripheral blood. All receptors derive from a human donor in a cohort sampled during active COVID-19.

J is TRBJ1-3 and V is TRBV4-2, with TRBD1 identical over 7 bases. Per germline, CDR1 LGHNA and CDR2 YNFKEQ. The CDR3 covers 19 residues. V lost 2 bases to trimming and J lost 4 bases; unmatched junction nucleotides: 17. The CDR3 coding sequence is TGTGCCAGCAGCCAACTCCCCTCAGGGGGGACAGCAGTGGGAAACACCATATATTTT. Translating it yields CASSQLPSGGTAVGNTIYF.

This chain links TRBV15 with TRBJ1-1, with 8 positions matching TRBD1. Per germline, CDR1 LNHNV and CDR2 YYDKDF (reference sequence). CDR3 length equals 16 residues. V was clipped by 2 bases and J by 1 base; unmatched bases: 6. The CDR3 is CATSRSHGQGNTEAFF. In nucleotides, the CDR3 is TGTGCCACCAGCAGATCCCATGGACAGGGGAACACTGAAGCTTTCTTT.

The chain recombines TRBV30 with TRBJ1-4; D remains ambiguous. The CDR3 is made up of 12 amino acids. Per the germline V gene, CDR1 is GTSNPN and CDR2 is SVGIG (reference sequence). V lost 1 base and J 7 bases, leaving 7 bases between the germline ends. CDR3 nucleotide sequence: TGTGCCTGGAGTGACACCGTTGAAAAACTGTTTTTT. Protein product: CAWSDTVEKLFF.

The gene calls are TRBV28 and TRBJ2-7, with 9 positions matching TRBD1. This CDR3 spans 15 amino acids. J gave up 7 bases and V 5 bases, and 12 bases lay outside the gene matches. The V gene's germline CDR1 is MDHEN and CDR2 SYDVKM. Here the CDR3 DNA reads TGTGCCAGCAGTACCTCCCCGGGACAGGGCGGGGAGCAGTACTTC. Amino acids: CASSTSPGQGGEQYF.

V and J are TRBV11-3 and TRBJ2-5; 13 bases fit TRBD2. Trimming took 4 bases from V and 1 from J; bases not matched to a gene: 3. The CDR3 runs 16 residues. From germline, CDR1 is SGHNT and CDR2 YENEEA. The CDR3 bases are TGTGCCAGCAGCTCCCGGACTAGCGGGGGCCAAGAGACCCAGTACTTC. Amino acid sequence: CASSSRTSGGQETQYF.

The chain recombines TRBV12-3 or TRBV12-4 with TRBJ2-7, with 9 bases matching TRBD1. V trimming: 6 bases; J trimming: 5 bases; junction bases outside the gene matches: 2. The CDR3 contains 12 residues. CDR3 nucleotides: TGTGCCAGCAGAGACAGGGGGGACGAGCAGTACTTC. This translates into CASRDRGDEQYF.

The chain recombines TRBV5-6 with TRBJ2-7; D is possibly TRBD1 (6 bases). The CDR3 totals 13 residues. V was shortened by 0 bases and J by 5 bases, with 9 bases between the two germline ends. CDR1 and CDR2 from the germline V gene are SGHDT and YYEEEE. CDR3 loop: CASSLGGRNEQYF. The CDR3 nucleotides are TGTGCCAGCAGCTTGGGGGGGCGAAACGAGCAGTACTTC.

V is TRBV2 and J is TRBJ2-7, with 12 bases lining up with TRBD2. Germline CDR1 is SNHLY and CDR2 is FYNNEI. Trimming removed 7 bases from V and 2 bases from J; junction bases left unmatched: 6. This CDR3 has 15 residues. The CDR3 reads CASTEGLAGTYEQYF. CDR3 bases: TGTGCCAGCACCGAGGGACTAGCGGGTACCTACGAGCAGTACTTC. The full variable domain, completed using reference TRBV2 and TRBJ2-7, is EPEVTQTPSHQVTQMGQEVILRCVPISNHLYFYWYRQILGQKVEFLVSFYNNEISEKSEIFDDQFSVERPDGSNFTLKIRSTKLEDSAMYFCASTEGLAGTYEQYFGPGTRLTVT.

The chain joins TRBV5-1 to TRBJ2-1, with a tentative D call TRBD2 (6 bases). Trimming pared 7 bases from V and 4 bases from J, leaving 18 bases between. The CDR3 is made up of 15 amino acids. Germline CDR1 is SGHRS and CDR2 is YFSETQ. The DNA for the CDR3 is TGCGCCAGCGCGGCGGGGCAGGGCGTATACAATGAGCAGTTCTTC. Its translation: CASAAGQGVYNEQFF.

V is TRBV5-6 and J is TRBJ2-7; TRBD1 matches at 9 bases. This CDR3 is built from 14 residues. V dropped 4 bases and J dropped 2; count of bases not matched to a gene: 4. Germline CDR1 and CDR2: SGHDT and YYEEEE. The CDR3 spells CASSSRDRAYEQYF. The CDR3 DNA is TGTGCCAGCAGCAGTAGGGACAGGGCCTACGAGCAGTACTTC.

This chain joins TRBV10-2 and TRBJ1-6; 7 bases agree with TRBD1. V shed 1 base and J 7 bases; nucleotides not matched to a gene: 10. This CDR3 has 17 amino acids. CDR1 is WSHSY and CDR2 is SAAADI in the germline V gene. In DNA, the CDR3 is TGCGCCAGCAGTGAGTACCTGACAGGGAATGGAAATTCACCCCTCCACTTT. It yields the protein CASSEYLTGNGNSPLHF.

As DNA, the CDR3 is TGTGCCAGCAGCGGGGACACCCTGAACACTGAAGCTTTCTTT. It is translated as CASSGDTLNTEAFF. The J gene is TRBJ1-1, the V gene TRBV5-4; a weak D match, TRBD1 (6 bases). V shed 4 bases and J shed 0 bases, with 10 bases lying between them. Germline CDR1 is SGHNT and CDR2 is YYREEE (reference sequence). CDR3 length: 14 residues.

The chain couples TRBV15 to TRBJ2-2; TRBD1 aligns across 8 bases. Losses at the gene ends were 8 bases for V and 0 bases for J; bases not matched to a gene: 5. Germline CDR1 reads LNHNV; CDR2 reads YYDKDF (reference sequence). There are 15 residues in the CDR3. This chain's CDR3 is CATHNRGANTGELFF. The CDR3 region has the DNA TGTGCCACCCACAACAGGGGGGCGAACACCGGGGAGCTGTTTTTT.

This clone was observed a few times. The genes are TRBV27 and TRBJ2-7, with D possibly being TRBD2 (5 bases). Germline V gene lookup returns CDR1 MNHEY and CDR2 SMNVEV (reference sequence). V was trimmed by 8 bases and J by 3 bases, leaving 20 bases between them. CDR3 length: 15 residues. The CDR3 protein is CASPRASRVYYEQYF. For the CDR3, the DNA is TGTGCCAGCCCGCGAGCTAGCCGGGTTTACTACGAGCAGTACTTC.

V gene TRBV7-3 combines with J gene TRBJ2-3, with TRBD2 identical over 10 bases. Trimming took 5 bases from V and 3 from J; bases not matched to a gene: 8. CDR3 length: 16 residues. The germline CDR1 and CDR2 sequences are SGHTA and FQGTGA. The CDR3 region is CASSRRSGGPTDTQYF. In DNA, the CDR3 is TGTGCCAGCAGCCGTCGTAGCGGGGGGCCTACAGATACGCAGTATTTT.

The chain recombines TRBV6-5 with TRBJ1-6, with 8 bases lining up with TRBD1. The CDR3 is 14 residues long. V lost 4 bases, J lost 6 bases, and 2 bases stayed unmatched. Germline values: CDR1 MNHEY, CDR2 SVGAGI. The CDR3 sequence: CASSWDRFNSPLHF. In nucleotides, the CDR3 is TGTGCCAGCAGTTGGGACAGGTTTAATTCACCCCTCCACTTT.